Each of the 6 T cell receptor beta chains below was sequenced from the same sample in a study of OX40 agonist ivuxolimab in advanced cancers. Repertoires were generated with immunoSEQ multiplex PCR, while TCRdb's copy carries only in-frame clones and drops some. This table holds tens of thousands of clones, roughly 80% found once. The input for sequencing was CD4+ or CD8+ T cells sorted from blood, taken in a trial of the OX40 agonist ivuxolimab. Every receptor here comes from an adult with an advanced solid tumor such as melanoma, head and neck, liver or kidney cancer.

The chain links TRBV12-5 to TRBJ1-1; D may be TRBD1 (5 bases). From germline, CDR1 is LGHNT and CDR2 FRNRAP. The CDR3 consists of 17 residues. Trimming stripped 0 bases from V and 3 bases from J, with 17 bases between. The CDR3 protein is CASGLVQGSGRDTEAFF. CDR3 nucleotides: TGTGCTAGTGGTTTGGTCCAGGGTTCGGGCAGGGACACTGAAGCTTTCTTT.

V usage is TRBV7-9 and J usage is TRBJ2-1; 7 nucleotides line up with TRBD2. Germline V gene sequence: CDR1 SEHNR, CDR2 FQNEAQ (reference sequence). CDR3 size: 15 residues. V was pared by 5 bases and J by 6 bases, with 10 bases of the junction left unmatched. The DNA of the CDR3 is TGTGCCAGCAGCCCTTCGAAGGGAGGGCGCAATGAGCAGTTCTTC. This sequence encodes CASSPSKGGRNEQFF.

The chain couples TRBV7-9 to TRBJ1-2; D might be TRBD1 (5 bases). In germline, CDR1 is SEHNR, CDR2 FQNEAQ (reference sequence). V was clipped by 3 bases and J by 6 bases, with 11 bases between them. The CDR3 is made up of 13 amino acids. The CDR3 region has the DNA TGTGCCAGCAGCTTGGGGGTAGGGGATGGCTACACCTTC. It encodes CASSLGVGDGYTF.

The chain recombines TRBV5-1 with TRBJ2-5, with 14 bases lining up with TRBD2. Germline V gene data show CDR1 as SGHRS and CDR2 as YFSETQ. J was trimmed by 4 bases and V by 4 bases; bases with no gene match: 6. CDR3 size: 16 residues. The CDR3 region is CASSTGLAGGGETQYF. CDR3 coding DNA: TGCGCCAGCAGCACTGGACTAGCGGGAGGTGGAGAGACCCAGTACTTC.

The gene calls are TRBV6-5 and TRBJ1-1, with 7 nucleotides matching TRBD1. V gave up 2 bases and J gave up 4 bases; unmatched junction bases: 7. This CDR3 spans 15 amino acids. CDR1 is MNHEY and CDR2 is SVGAGI in the germline V gene. The chain's CDR3 is CASSYTTGRVTEAFF. The CDR3 bases are TGTGCCAGCAGTTACACGACAGGGAGGGTCACTGAAGCTTTCTTT.

This clone was found a few times. This sequence joins TRBV2 and TRBJ2-1, with D possibly TRBD2 on 6 matching bases. Trimming pared 5 bases from V and 1 base from J, leaving 12 bases between. In germline, CDR1 is SNHLY, CDR2 FYNNEI. The CDR3 length is 15 residues. In DNA, the CDR3 is TGTGCCAGCAGTCCGGGACTGGGGTCCTACAATGAGCAGTTCTTC. This translates into CASSPGLGSYNEQFF.